One sample yielded the 4 T cell receptor beta chains listed below, sequenced in a study of PD-1 blockade in classical Hodgkin lymphoma. Time point meaning: cycle 4 day 1 (C4D1), after more than 5 weeks of nivolumab. Relapse after autologous stem cell transplantation occurred in every patient, and brentuximab vedotin exposure varied. Purified CD4+ T cells were obtained from thawed PBMCs through magnetic negative selection. This table comes from immunoSEQ multiplex PCR, and its TCRdb copy is limited to in-frame clones, with some not included. The sample includes approximately 20,000 clones, 83% of them seen just once. The material was CD4+ T cells from blood, obtained before the fourth cycle of nivolumab. The receptors here all came from a human donor with classical Hodgkin lymphoma.

The J gene is TRBJ2-3, the V gene TRBV18; D may be TRBD2 (6 bases). Germline values: CDR1 KGHSH, CDR2 LQKENI. This CDR3 spans 14 amino acids. V lost 1 base, J lost 2 bases, and 7 bases lay in between. The CDR3 nucleotides are TGTGCCAGCTCACCACGACTAGACACAGATACGCAGTATTTT. Translated, it gives CASSPRLDTDTQYF.

The genes are TRBV7-9 and TRBJ2-1, with 10 bases lining up with TRBD2. The J segment lost 4 bases and the V segment lost 5 bases, leaving 8 bases of the junction unmatched. Germline V lookup: CDR1 SEHNR, CDR2 FQNEAQ (reference sequence). The CDR3 spans 16 residues. The CDR3 protein is CASSQLAGLGYNEQFF. The CDR3 DNA reads TGTGCCAGCAGCCAACTAGCGGGGCTGGGATACAATGAGCAGTTCTTC.

V gene TRBV5-6 combines with J gene TRBJ2-7, with TRBD1 matching over 7 bases. This CDR3 has 14 residues. V shed 1 base, J shed 3 bases, and the junction held 4 bases outside the gene matches. Germline V lookup: CDR1 SGHDT, CDR2 YYEEEE. CDR3 residues: CASSLTGVDYEQYF. CDR3 bases: TGTGCCAGCAGCTTGACAGGGGTCGACTACGAGCAGTACTTC.

This clone was detected a few times. The DNA for the CDR3 is TGTGCCAGCAGTCTGACAGGGGGGGGTGGCTACACCTTC. Residues: CASSLTGGGGYTF. The chain couples TRBV6-6 to TRBJ1-2; 9 bases agree with TRBD1. Germline loops: CDR1 MNHNY, CDR2 SVGAGI (reference sequence). V was pared by 5 bases and J by 7 bases, with 5 bases of the junction left unmatched. The CDR3 extends over 13 amino acids.